This is a list of T cell receptor beta chains from one sample in a study of neurological immune-mediated disorders. TCRdb re-analysed the 5' RACE reads in MiXCR, keeping a single row per CDR3 protein. The sample holds 70,000 to 95,000 distinct CDR3 sequences, more than 15% seen once. The specimen sequenced was PBMCs. The receptors originated from a woman aged 35 to 49 in good health. CDR3s include the opening cysteine and the closing phenylalanine or tryptophan. D genes are given only for firm matches. Part of the rows lack a size; the others show once, few, many or a class for expanded clones.

-	17	TRBV5-1	TRBJ1-3	many	TGCGCCAGCAGCTTGGAGCGACAGCGGGACTCTGGAAACACCATATATTTT	CASSLERQRDSGNTIYF
-	14	TRBV29-1	TRBJ1-4	many	TGCAGCGTGCTGGGGCCGGGGACTAATGAAAAACTGTTTTTT	CSVLGPGTNEKLFF
TRBD2	15	TRBV5-8	TRBJ2-1	many	TGTGCCAGCAGCTTGGCGGGACTAACCACCCATGAGCAGTTCTTC	CASSLAGLTTHEQFF
TRBD1	14	TRBV6-2/TRBV6-3	TRBJ2-1	many	TGTGCCAGCAGAGGACAGGGGGTGTTGGGTGAGCAGTTCTTC	CASRGQGVLGEQFF
-	11	TRBV2	TRBJ2-5	many	TGTGCCAGCAGGGAGGGGGAGACCCAGTACTTC	CASREGETQYF
-	14	TRBV5-1	TRBJ1-4	-	TGCGCCAACAGCGTGGGGACGATTAATGAAAAACTGTTTTTT	CANSVGTINEKLFF
-	15	TRBV20-1	TRBJ1-6	many	TGCAGTGCTAGGGCTGCCTCAACCTTAAATTCACCCCTCCACTTT	CSARAASTLNSPLHF
-	15	TRBV5-1	TRBJ2-2	many	TGCGCCAGCAGCTTGGCCCCCCTCGACACCGGGGAGCTGTTTTTT	CASSLAPLDTGELFF
-	12	TRBV6-6	TRBJ1-5	many	TGTGCCAGCAGTGTCCAGCAGGAGCCCCAGCATTTT	CASSVQQEPQHF
-	16	TRBV5-1	TRBJ1-1	-	TGCGCCAGTGTGGGCAAGGGGCAGGTGGTGAACACTGAAGCTTTCTTT	CASVGKGQVVNTEAFF
-	17	TRBV24-1	TRBJ2-1	-	TGTGCCACCAGTGATGGCCCCGGGACTAGGGGGCGAAATGAGAAGTTCTTC	CATSDGPGTRGRNEKFF
-	15	TRBV4-3	TRBJ2-3	many	TGCGCCAGCAGCCAAGATGATGGAGAGTTGGATACGCAGTATTTT	CASSQDDGELDTQYF
-	12	TRBV20-1	TRBJ2-7	many	TGCAGTGCCTCCCGACGGACCTACGAGCAGTACTTC	CSASRRTYEQYF
TRBD2	15	TRBV4-3	TRBJ2-3	many	TGCGCCAGCAGCCAACAAGCGGGGGGCCCGGATACGCAGTATTTT	CASSQQAGGPDTQYF
-	13	TRBV10-3	TRBJ2-7	many	TGTGCCATCAGTGAAGGCAGGGGGGACGAGCAGTACTTC	CAISEGRGDEQYF
TRBD2	14	TRBV5-1	TRBJ2-2	many	TGCGCCAGCGCAGCGGGGGCCCACACCGGGGAGCTGTTTTTT	CASAAGAHTGELFF
TRBD1	14	TRBV28	TRBJ1-1	many	TGTGCCAGCAGTCCAGGGGGCATGAACACTGAAGCTTTCTTT	CASSPGGMNTEAFF
TRBD2	14	TRBV6-2/TRBV6-3	TRBJ2-1	many	TGTGCCAGCAGTTCCGGGACTAGCATCTCTGAGCAGTTCTTC	CASSSGTSISEQFF
-	15	TRBV7-2	TRBJ2-4	many	TGTGCCAGCAGCTCGGGGGGGGACAGGGTACAGGAATCGTACTTC	CASSSGGDRVQESYF
-	16	TRBV5-6	TRBJ1-2	many	TGTGCCAGCAGCCAGGGGTCGGGGACGGCTAACTATGGCTACACCTTC	CASSQGSGTANYGYTF
-	16	TRBV5-1	TRBJ2-1	many	TGCGCCAGCAGCTTGTCTGTCCCGAGCTCCTACAATGAGCAGTTCTTC	CASSLSVPSSYNEQFF
TRBD2	17	TRBV5-1	TRBJ2-1	many	TGCGCCAGCAGCTCCGTCTATGGCGGGGGGGCAGAAAATGAGCAGTTCTTC	CASSSVYGGGAENEQFF
-	13	TRBV20-1	TRBJ2-5	few	TGCAGTGGGGCGGGGGCAACTCAAGAGACCCAGTACTTC	CSGAGATQETQYF
-	11	TRBV11-3	TRBJ2-3	once	TGTGCCAGCGGGACCCCAGATACGCAGTATTTT	CASGTPDTQYF
TRBD2	17	TRBV7-2	TRBJ2-1	many	TGTGCCAGCAGCACCCGACTAGCGGGGGCGGGGTACAATGAGCAGTTCTTC	CASSTRLAGAGYNEQFF
-	17	TRBV7-9	TRBJ2-2	many	TGTGCCAGCAGCTTAGCGTCAGGGTCTGCGAACACCGGGGAGCTGTTTTTT	CASSLASGSANTGELFF
-	18	TRBV4-3	TRBJ2-5	many	TGCGCCAGCAGCCAAGAGGACCAGGGTACGAAATCCCAAGAGACCCAGTACTTC	CASSQEDQGTKSQETQYF
TRBD2	17	TRBV5-1	TRBJ2-3	many	TGCGCCAGCGCCCCGGGACTAGCGGGGGCGGACACAGATACGCAGTATTTT	CASAPGLAGADTDTQYF
-	14	TRBV18	TRBJ2-5	-	TGTGCCAGCTCACCACCGATCGGTAGGGAGACCCAGTACTTC	CASSPPIGRETQYF
TRBD1	14	TRBV5-1	TRBJ1-1	many	TGCGCCAGCAGCTCTCGCGGACAGGGTTCTGAAGCTTTCTTT	CASSSRGQGSEAFF
-	13	TRBV11-1	TRBJ1-2	many	TGTGCCAGCAGCGGCCGGCAAAACTATGGCTACACCTTC	CASSGRQNYGYTF
TRBD2	18	TRBV12-3/TRBV12-4	TRBJ2-1	many	TGTGCCAGCTTAGGACTAGCGGGGGGCGGGTCGTCCTACAATGAGCAGTTCTTC	CASLGLAGGGSSYNEQFF
TRBD2	15	TRBV20-1	TRBJ2-5	-	TGCAGTGCTAAGCTAGCGGGGGGTTTTGGGGAGACCCAGTACTTC	CSAKLAGGFGETQYF
-	12	TRBV28	TRBJ2-5	many	TGTGCCAGCAGTTTGATAGGAGAGACCCAGTACTTC	CASSLIGETQYF
TRBD2	14	TRBV5-1	TRBJ2-3	many	TGCGCCAGCAGCGATGGACTAGCAAGTGATACGCAGTATTTT	CASSDGLASDTQYF
-	15	TRBV6-2/TRBV6-3	TRBJ1-6	many	TGTGCCAGCAGTACCCAGTCAACGAGAAATTCACCCCTCCACTTT	CASSTQSTRNSPLHF
-	17	TRBV6-6	TRBJ2-2	many	TGTGCCAGCAGTTACTCGACGGGACGGCTATACACCGGGGAGCTGTTTTTT	CASSYSTGRLYTGELFF
-	12	TRBV7-3	TRBJ1-2	many	TGTGCCAGCACCTCCGGGGACTATGGCTACACCTTC	CASTSGDYGYTF
-	14	TRBV11-2	TRBJ2-1	-	TGTGCCAGCAGCTTTGGGCTAGCCTTAGATGAGCAGTTCTTC	CASSFGLALDEQFF
-	13	TRBV6-2/TRBV6-3	TRBJ2-3	many	TGTGCCAGCAGGACCACCTGGGAAGATACGCAGTATTTT	CASRTTWEDTQYF
-	11	TRBV20-1	TRBJ2-6	many	TGCAGTGCTAGCCTGGCCAACGTCCTGACTTTC	CSASLANVLTF
-	19	TRBV20-1	TRBJ1-2	-	TGCAGTGCTAGAGAACTCATGAAGGGAAGGACGGACGACAACTATGGCTACACCTTC	CSARELMKGRTDDNYGYTF
-	13	TRBV20-1	TRBJ1-5	many	TGCAGTGCTAGAGCCTCCGGTAGTCAGCCCCAGCATTTT	CSARASGSQPQHF
TRBD1	14	TRBV6-6	TRBJ1-1	many	TGTGCCAGCAGTCCGATTACAGGGGGCACTGAAGCTTTCTTT	CASSPITGGTEAFF
-	14	TRBV5-1	TRBJ1-1	many	TGCGCCAGCAGCTACGATTTGGCGAACACTGAAGCTTTCTTT	CASSYDLANTEAFF
-	15	TRBV6-2/TRBV6-3	TRBJ1-1	once	TGTGCCAGCTTATCGTGGGGACACTCGAACACTGAAGCTTTCTTT	CASLSWGHSNTEAFF